Detailed here is one TCR beta chain. The CDR3 totals 16 residues. CDR1 is SEHNR and CDR2 is FQNEAQ in the germline V gene (reference sequence). With 5 bases removed from V and 7 bases from J, the gap between germline ends came to 22 bases. The sample is drawn from a study of T cell changes during pregnancy in multiple sclerosis. Libraries were prepared by immunoSEQ multiplex PCR; TCRdb keeps only in-frame clonotypes and omits some of them. This sample has roughly 40,000 clones; 75% to 95% occur once, and the top ten carry less than 8.5%. Sequencing was performed on CD8+ T cells from peripheral blood mononuclear cells, taken before pregnancy. The clonotype comes from a female donor with multiple sclerosis, enrolled in a pregnancy study. The chain joins TRBV7-9 to TRBJ2-3, with a tentative D call TRBD2 (7 bases). CDR3 sequence: CASSPGGGVNVNTQYF. The CDR3 DNA sequence: TGTGCCAGCAGCCCGGGGGGCGGAGTAAACGTAAATACGCAGTATTTT.